The 28 T cell receptor beta chains below all came from one sample that was sequenced in a study of cytomegalovirus exposure and HLA in healthy donors. A multiplex PCR was run with 60 Vbeta primers and 13 Jbeta primers. Assay used: immunoSEQ multiplex PCR; TCRdb lists only in-frame clones, some missing. The sample includes about 94,000 clones, over 50% of them seen just once. The sequenced material came from PBMCs. These receptors came from a man in his thirties or forties in good health and CMV-seronegative.

This chain joins TRBV25-1 and TRBJ2-7; a weak D match, TRBD1 (6 bases). V was clipped by 6 bases and J by 1 base, with 13 bases between them. CDR3 length: 14 residues. Germline V lookup: CDR1 MGHDK, CDR2 SYGVNS. CDR3 sequence: CASRPGQFSYEQYF. The CDR3 DNA reads TGTGCCAGCAGGCCCGGACAGTTTTCCTACGAGCAGTACTTC.

Remarks on this clone: At one end, the junction sequence differs from germline, possibly due to a read error. This rearrangement joins TRBV6-5 to TRBJ2-7, with D possibly TRBD2 on 6 matching bases. The CDR3 is made up of 14 amino acids. Germline V CDR1 and CDR2: MNHEY, SVGAGI. CDR3 in DNA: TGTGCCAGCAGTAAAGCCATCCAGGCGGGGCAGGAGACCTTC. This sequence encodes CASSKAIQAGQETF.

This clone was detected a few times. The chain links TRBV5-6 to TRBJ2-7; tentatively, D is TRBD2 (6 bases). The CDR3 contains 16 residues. The germline gives CDR1 SGHDT, CDR2 YYEEEE. Trimming left V 2 bases short and J 2 bases short, with 17 bases between. CDR3 loop: CASSLSPGSPAYEQYF. Written as DNA, the CDR3 is TGTGCCAGCAGCTTATCCCCCGGGAGCCCAGCCTACGAGCAGTACTTC.

The J gene is TRBJ2-5, the V gene TRBV6-5, with TRBD2 matching 7 bases. Losses at the gene ends were 6 bases for V and 6 bases for J; bases not matched to a gene: 10. CDR3 size: 14 residues. CDR1 is MNHEY, CDR2 SVGAGI, per germline. CDR3 sequence: CASSLSGDAKTQYF. Here the CDR3 DNA reads TGTGCCAGCAGCCTAAGCGGGGACGCGAAGACCCAGTACTTC.

This chain uses TRBV30 with TRBJ1-4; D gene uncertain. The CDR3 has 13 amino acids. The germline V gene encodes CDR1 GTSNPN and CDR2 SVGIG (reference sequence). Trimming shortened V by 5 bases and J by 2 bases, and 9 bases separated the two germline ends. Here the CDR3 DNA reads TGTGCCTGGCTCTTATCGACTAATGAAAAACTGTTTTTT. It is translated as CAWLLSTNEKLFF.

There are a few counts of this clone. The chain employs TRBV5-1 and TRBJ2-3; D might be TRBD2 (6 bases). Trimming took 6 bases from V and 0 from J, leaving 11 bases between them. CDR1 and CDR2 from the germline V gene are SGHRS and YFSETQ. CDR3 length equals 14 residues. The CDR3 is CASTPSGSTDTQYF. CDR3 in DNA: TGCGCCAGCACTCCGAGCGGGAGCACAGATACGCAGTATTTT. Using reference TRBV5-1 and TRBJ2-3 for the parts outside the CDR3, the full variable domain is KAGVTQTPRYLIKTRGQQVTLSCSPISGHRSVSWYQQTPGQGLQFLFEYFSETQRNKGNFPGRFSGRQFSNSRSEMNVSTLELGDSALYLCASTPSGSTDTQYFGPGTRLTVL.

The gene calls are TRBV5-1 and TRBJ2-3; 8 bases fit TRBD1. This CDR3 contains 14 residues. Losses at the gene ends were 3 bases for V and 3 bases for J; bases not matched to a gene: 3. From germline, CDR1 is SGHRS and CDR2 YFSETQ. The DNA of the CDR3 is TGCGCCAGCAGCTCTGGACAGGGAACAGATACGCAGTATTTT. This gives the protein CASSSGQGTDTQYF.

The V call is TRBV28, the J call TRBJ2-7, with D possibly TRBD2 on 5 matching bases. This CDR3 comprises 17 residues. Trimming removed 7 bases from V and 3 bases from J, with 25 bases in between. Germline-derived CDR1 and CDR2 are MDHEN and SYDVKM. For the CDR3, the DNA is TGTGCCAGCACCCCAGGAGGCATCGGTGGAAGTGTCTACGAGCAGTACTTC. This gives the protein CASTPGGIGGSVYEQYF. Drawing the rest from reference TRBV28 and TRBJ2-7, the complete variable domain is DVKVTQSSRYLVKRTGEKVFLECVQDMDHENMFWYRQDPGLGLRLIYFSYDVKMKEKGDIPEGYSVSREKKERFSLILESASTNQTSMYLCASTPGGIGGSVYEQYFGPGTRLTVT.

This chain connects TRBV7-6 to TRBJ2-7; 13 bases agree with TRBD2. The junction had 4 bases not matched to a gene; V was cut back by 4 bases and J by 4 bases. CDR3 length: 15 residues. CDR1 and CDR2 from the germline V gene are SGHVS and FNYEAQ. CDR3 DNA: TGTGCCAGCAGCTCGGGACTAGCGGGAAAGTACGAGCAGTACTTC. It is translated as CASSSGLAGKYEQYF.

In this sample, this clone turned up a few times. The chain combines TRBV30 with TRBJ2-6; a possible D gene is TRBD2 (7 bases). Trimming shortened V by 1 base and J by 4 bases, and 11 bases separated the two germline ends. The germline CDR1 and CDR2 sequences are GTSNPN and SVGIG (reference sequence). The CDR3 has 15 amino acids. CDR3 nucleotide sequence: TGTGCCTGGAGTGCGGGGGGCGCCGGGGCCAACGTCCTGACTTTC. Translated: CAWSAGGAGANVLTF.

The rearrangement uses TRBV6-6 and TRBJ1-4; D gene unclear. This CDR3 has 13 amino acids. The germline V gene has CDR1 MNHNY and CDR2 SVGAGI (reference sequence). Trimming stripped 3 bases from V and 8 bases from J, with 10 bases between. Written as DNA, the CDR3 is TGTGCCAGCAGTTATGGGAGCTTGGAAAAACTGTTTTTT. Translation gives CASSYGSLEKLFF.

This rearrangement joins TRBV2 to TRBJ2-2; TRBD1 matches at 8 bases. Germline lookup yields CDR1 SNHLY and CDR2 FYNNEI. This CDR3 spans 17 amino acids. J gave up 1 base and V 3 bases, and 7 bases lay outside the gene matches. The CDR3 region has the DNA TGTGCCAGCAGTGAGCGGGGACAGGTGGGGAACACCGGGGAGCTGTTTTTT. This translates into CASSERGQVGNTGELFF.

This clone was picked up one time. J is TRBJ2-5 and V is TRBV25-1; weak D call: TRBD1 (6 bases). CDR1 and CDR2 (germline): MGHDK, SYGVNS. The CDR3 has 13 residues. Trimming stripped 4 bases from V and 7 bases from J, with 13 bases between. The CDR3 region has the DNA TGTGCCAGCAGTGGGACAGCCCGTGGGACCCAGTACTTC. Amino acid sequence: CASSGTARGTQYF.

The V and J genes are TRBV7-3 and TRBJ2-3; a weak D match, TRBD1 (5 bases). Trimming shortened V by 5 bases and J by 6 bases, and 18 bases separated the two germline ends. The germline gives CDR1 SGHTA, CDR2 FQGTGA. There are 15 residues in the CDR3. CDR3 sequence: CASSARLGAGDTQYF. The CDR3 bases are TGTGCCAGCAGCGCACGACTTGGGGCCGGGGATACGCAGTATTTT.

This chain connects TRBV27 to TRBJ1-2; 7 nucleotides match TRBD1. Germline V gives CDR1 MNHEY, CDR2 SMNVEV (reference sequence). After removal of 6 bases from V and 5 bases from J, the junction contained 9 bases not matched to a gene. CDR3 size: 14 residues. The CDR3 loop is CASSRLDRAYGYTF. In nucleotides, the CDR3 is TGTGCCAGCAGCCGACTTGACAGGGCGTATGGCTACACCTTC.

The chain employs TRBV15 and TRBJ2-2, with D possibly matching TRBD1 (5 bases). V lost 0 bases and J lost 3, with 8 bases in between. The CDR3 consists of 15 residues. Germline V gives CDR1 LNHNV, CDR2 YYDKDF (reference sequence). The CDR3: CATSRDRVDTGELFF. Written as DNA, the CDR3 is TGTGCCACCAGCAGAGACAGGGTGGACACCGGGGAGCTGTTTTTT.

The V and J genes are TRBV11-2 and TRBJ2-7; D ambiguous. The germline gives CDR1 SGHAT, CDR2 FQNNGV. V lost 3 bases to trimming and J lost 0 bases, with 9 bases between them. The length of the CDR3 is 14 residues. CDR3 sequence reads: CASSFGRSSYEQYF. CDR3 DNA sequence: TGTGCCAGCAGCTTTGGCAGGTCCTCCTACGAGCAGTACTTC. Full variable domain (outside the CDR3, taken from reference TRBV11-2 and TRBJ2-7): EAGVAQSPRYKIIEKRQSVAFWCNPISGHATLYWYQQILGQGPKLLIQFQNNGVVDDSQLPKDRFSAERLKGVDSTLKIQPAKLEDSAVYLCASSFGRSSYEQYFGPGTRLTVT.

The chain combines TRBV6-1 with TRBJ1-5; possibly TRBD1 for D (5 bases). Per the germline V gene, CDR1 is MNHNS and CDR2 is SASEGT. Trimming pared 8 bases from V and 2 bases from J, leaving 13 bases between. The CDR3 spans 14 residues. This CDR3 reads CASHRPGGNQPQHF. In DNA form, the CDR3 reads TGTGCCAGCCACAGGCCCGGAGGCAATCAGCCCCAGCATTTT.

The rearrangement uses TRBV7-3 and TRBJ2-3; 8 nucleotides match TRBD2. Per germline, CDR1 SGHTA and CDR2 FQGTGA. There are 16 residues in the CDR3. The V segment lost 2 bases and the J segment 0 bases; nucleotides outside the gene matches: 4. The CDR3, as DNA: TGTGCCAGCAGCTTATCACGGGGGGGCAGCACAGATACGCAGTATTTT. As protein: CASSLSRGGSTDTQYF.

The V and J genes are TRBV5-8 and TRBJ2-5; D is perhaps TRBD1 (6 bases). The CDR3 extends over 15 amino acids. The germline gives CDR1 SGHTS, CDR2 YDEGEE. The ends were cut back, 3 bases at V and 2 bases at J, with 14 bases in the middle. The CDR3 loop reads CASSWGPANQETQYF. For the CDR3, the DNA is TGTGCCAGCAGCTGGGGGCCAGCGAATCAAGAGACCCAGTACTTC.

The chain has TRBV27 and TRBJ1-2, with 8 bases aligning to TRBD1. Germline V gene data show CDR1 as MNHEY and CDR2 as SMNVEV (reference sequence). The J segment lost 1 base and the V segment lost 0 bases, leaving 1 base of the junction unmatched. CDR3 length: 15 amino acids. This chain's CDR3 is CASSLSRGLNYGYTF. CDR3 DNA: TGTGCCAGCAGTTTATCCAGGGGGCTTAACTATGGCTACACCTTC.

V gene TRBV4-1 combines with J gene TRBJ1-2; D is ambiguous. Germline V CDR1 and CDR2: MGHRA, YSYEKL. This CDR3 has 13 residues. V lost 4 bases, J lost 8 bases, and 14 bases lay in between. CDR3 in amino acids: CASSPSERVGYTF. DNA for the CDR3: TGCGCCAGCAGCCCGAGTGAGAGGGTAGGCTACACCTTC.

This sequence joins TRBV19 and TRBJ2-5; no definite D call. V was shortened by 9 bases and J by 0 bases, with 11 bases between the two germline ends. CDR1 and CDR2 from the germline V gene are LNHDA and SQIVND (reference sequence). CDR3 length equals 13 residues. CDR3 in DNA: TGTGCCAGCAACTATAAAAACCAAGAGACCCAGTACTTC. The encoded protein is CASNYKNQETQYF. The full variable domain, in which reference TRBV19 and TRBJ2-5 provide the parts outside the CDR3, is DGGITQSPKYLFRKEGQNVTLSCEQNLNHDAMYWYRQDPGQGLRLIYYSQIVNDFQKGDIAEGYSVSREKKESFPLTVTSAQKNPTAFYLCASNYKNQETQYFGPGTRLLVL.

The chain employs TRBV29-1 and TRBJ2-5, with a weak D call TRBD2 (6 bases). The CDR3 length is 13 residues. Looked up from germline, CDR1 is SQVTM and CDR2 is ANQGSEA. Trimming pared 7 bases from V and 0 bases from J, leaving 12 bases between. For the CDR3, the DNA is TGCAGCGCAACCGGGACTGACCAAGAGACCCAGTACTTC. Translated: CSATGTDQETQYF.

This clone has more than one count but fewer than ten. The chain couples TRBV27 to TRBJ1-5, with 7 nucleotides matching TRBD1. The germline gives CDR1 MNHEY, CDR2 SMNVEV (reference sequence). The CDR3 extends over 15 amino acids. The V gene end was trimmed by 5 bases and the J gene end by 5 bases; junction bases not matched to a gene: 9. CDR3 sequence reads: CASSRADRVDQPQHF. CDR3 nucleotides: TGTGCCAGCAGTCGTGCAGACAGGGTCGATCAGCCCCAGCATTTT.

This sequence joins TRBV14 and TRBJ2-3, with TRBD1 matching 11 bases. This CDR3 contains 14 residues. Trimming removed 5 bases from V and 7 bases from J; junction bases left unmatched: 5. The V gene's germline CDR1 is SGHDN and CDR2 FVKESK. The CDR3 sequence is CASSSGQGANTQYF. Written as DNA, the CDR3 is TGTGCCAGCAGCTCAGGACAGGGGGCAAATACGCAGTATTTT.

The CDR3 DNA reads as TGCGCCAGCAGTCCAGTTTTTGAGACCCAGTACTTC. It translates to CASSPVFETQYF. V usage is TRBV5-1 and J usage is TRBJ2-5, with D unresolved. Looked up from germline, CDR1 is SGHRS and CDR2 is YFSETQ. This CDR3 is 12 amino acids long. Trimming pared 5 bases from V and 5 bases from J, leaving 10 bases between.

The chain couples TRBV7-8 to TRBJ2-2; 9 bases fit TRBD1. With 7 bases clipped from V and 1 base from J, the junction kept 10 bases outside the gene matches. The CDR3 runs to 17 residues. Looked up from germline, CDR1 is SGHVS and CDR2 is FQNEAQ. The CDR3, as DNA: TGTGCCAGCACCACGGACAGGGGTGAATGGAACACCGGGGAGCTGTTTTTT. Amino acid sequence: CASTTDRGEWNTGELFF.